A single sample is the source of the 12 T cell receptor beta chains below, sequenced in a study of technical replicates of blood from several donors. Sequenced by immunoSEQ multiplex PCR; TCRdb stores in-frame clones only, minus some. The sample includes tens of thousands of clones, 90% seen only once; the top ten take 4% to 5%. Sequences were obtained from PBMCs. The receptors were sampled from a human donor in good health. Some clones in this sample may be carry-over from other donors' samples.

Worth noting for this clone: One end of the junction is discordant with germline, which a read error may explain. The rearrangement joins TRBV5-1 to TRBJ2-1; 7 positions agree with TRBD2. CDR3 length: 11 residues. Germline V lookup: CDR1 SGHRS, CDR2 YFSETQ. The CDR3 loop is CASSLHRDYVF. CDR3 in DNA: TGCGCCAGCAGCTTACACCGGGACTATGTCTTC.

The chain couples TRBV4-1 to TRBJ1-5; D is unclear. With 1 base removed from V and 2 bases from J, the gap between germline ends came to 12 bases. Germline CDR1 reads MGHRA; CDR2 reads YSYEKL. The CDR3 loop spans 16 amino acids. In nucleotides, the CDR3 is TGCGCCAGCAGCCAAGGAGGAATAATGGGCAATCAGCCCCAGCATTTT. It specifies CASSQGGIMGNQPQHF.

This clone turned up a few times. The chain recombines TRBV5-6 with TRBJ1-1; no reliable D call. V lost 4 bases, J lost 2 bases, and 9 bases lay in between. Germline lookup yields CDR1 SGHDT and CDR2 YYEEEE. The CDR3 sequence is 13 residues long. CDR3 coding DNA: TGTGCCAGCAGCACAACAAGAAACACTGAAGCTTTCTTT. Its translation is CASSTTRNTEAFF. Full variable domain (missing parts from reference TRBV5-6 and TRBJ1-1): DAGVTQSPTHLIKTRGQQVTLRCSPKSGHDTVSWYQQALGQGPQFIFQYYEEEERQRGNFPDRFSGHQFPNYSSELNVNALLLGDSALYLCASSTTRNTEAFFGQGTRLTVV.

The J gene is TRBJ1-4, the V gene TRBV27; D is possibly TRBD1 (6 bases). Trimming cost V 5 bases and J 7 bases, with 17 bases left between them. The CDR3 is made up of 15 amino acids. The germline V gene encodes CDR1 MNHEY and CDR2 SMNVEV (reference sequence). CDR3 residues: CASSTKQGLGEKLFF. The CDR3 DNA follows: TGTGCCAGCAGTACCAAACAGGGCTTGGGTGAAAAACTGTTTTTT.

The V gene is TRBV30, the J gene TRBJ2-7, with D tentatively TRBD2 (6 bases). The CDR3 runs 14 residues. Germline values: CDR1 GTSNPN, CDR2 SVGIG (reference sequence). Trimming pared 0 bases from V and 3 bases from J, leaving 12 bases between. CDR3 residues: CAWSVLGGNYEQYF. The CDR3 coding sequence is TGTGCCTGGAGTGTACTCGGCGGGAACTACGAGCAGTACTTC.

The chain uses TRBV4-2 and TRBJ2-7; the match to TRBD2 covers 11 bases. Germline CDR1 LGHNA, CDR2 YNFKEQ. Trimming removed 0 bases from V and 1 base from J; junction bases left unmatched: 5. CDR3 length: 17 residues. CDR3 bases: TGTGCCAGCAGCCAAGATCTTATAGCGGGAGGGTCCTACGAGCAGTACTTC. It yields the protein CASSQDLIAGGSYEQYF.

The rearrangement joins TRBV7-9 to TRBJ2-1; no reliable D call. Germline assignment: CDR1 SEHNR and CDR2 FQNEAQ (reference sequence). CDR3 length equals 11 residues. The V and J ends lost 8 bases and 8 bases respectively, with 10 bases between them. CDR3 in DNA: TGTGCCAGCGTCTCTTCCCATGAGCAGTTCTTC. This translates into CASVSSHEQFF.

This clone was seen a handful of times. The chain has TRBV19 and TRBJ1-2; D might be TRBD1 (6 bases). Per the germline V gene, CDR1 is LNHDA and CDR2 is SQIVND (reference sequence). The CDR3 runs 14 residues. V was trimmed by 6 bases and J by 3 bases, leaving 14 bases between them. The CDR3 loop reads CASRDDRSYYGYTF. The CDR3 nucleotides read TGTGCCAGTAGAGATGACAGGAGCTACTATGGCTACACCTTC.

J is TRBJ1-5 and V is TRBV5-1, with 11 bases matching TRBD1. J lost 4 bases, V lost 5 bases, and 11 bases had no gene match. Germline CDR1 is SGHRS and CDR2 is YFSETQ. The CDR3 totals 17 residues. The CDR3 DNA sequence: TGCGCCAGCAGACGTTGGAGGACAGGGGGCGTTAATCAGCCCCAGCATTTT. It specifies CASRRWRTGGVNQPQHF.

The chain recombines TRBV6-1 with TRBJ1-5; D is unresolved. Germline loops: CDR1 MNHNS, CDR2 SASEGT. The germline V and J ends were trimmed by 7 bases and 4 bases, with 11 bases remaining between them. The CDR3 consists of 13 residues. As DNA, the CDR3 is TGTGCCAGCACCTTGGTCGGGAATCAGCCCCAGCATTTT. Translated: CASTLVGNQPQHF.

The sample holds one count of this clone. This chain links TRBV5-4 with TRBJ2-3, with TRBD1 matching 10 bases. The V gene end was trimmed by 3 bases and the J gene end by 5 bases; junction bases not matched to a gene: 6. CDR3 size: 15 residues. CDR1 and CDR2 from the germline V gene are SGHNT and YYREEE (reference sequence). This CDR3 reads CASSSTDRGRDTQYF. The CDR3 DNA reads TGTGCCAGCAGCTCCACCGACAGGGGGCGAGATACGCAGTATTTT.

The J gene is TRBJ2-7, the V gene TRBV5-1, with unresolved D. V was shortened by 2 bases and J by 3 bases, with 12 bases between the two germline ends. This CDR3 is 14 amino acids long. The germline gives CDR1 SGHRS, CDR2 YFSETQ. Here the CDR3 DNA reads TGCGCCAGCAGCTTAGAAGCAGGTTACTACGAGCAGTACTTC. Amino acids: CASSLEAGYYEQYF.